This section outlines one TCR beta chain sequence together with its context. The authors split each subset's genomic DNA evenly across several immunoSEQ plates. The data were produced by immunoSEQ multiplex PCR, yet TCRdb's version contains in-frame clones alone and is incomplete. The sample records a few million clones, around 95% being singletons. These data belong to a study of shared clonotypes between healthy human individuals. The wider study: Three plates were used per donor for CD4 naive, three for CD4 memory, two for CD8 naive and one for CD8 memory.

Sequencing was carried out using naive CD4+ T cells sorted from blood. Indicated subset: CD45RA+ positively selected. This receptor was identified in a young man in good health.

The CDR3 loop reads CASSSERADNEQFF. As DNA, the CDR3 is TGCGCCAGCAGCTCCGAGCGTGCCGACAATGAGCAGTTCTTC. This chain joins TRBV5-1 and TRBJ2-1; D is undetermined. V lost 3 bases to trimming and J lost 5 bases, with 12 bases between them. The CDR3 loop spans 14 amino acids. From germline, CDR1 is SGHRS and CDR2 YFSETQ.